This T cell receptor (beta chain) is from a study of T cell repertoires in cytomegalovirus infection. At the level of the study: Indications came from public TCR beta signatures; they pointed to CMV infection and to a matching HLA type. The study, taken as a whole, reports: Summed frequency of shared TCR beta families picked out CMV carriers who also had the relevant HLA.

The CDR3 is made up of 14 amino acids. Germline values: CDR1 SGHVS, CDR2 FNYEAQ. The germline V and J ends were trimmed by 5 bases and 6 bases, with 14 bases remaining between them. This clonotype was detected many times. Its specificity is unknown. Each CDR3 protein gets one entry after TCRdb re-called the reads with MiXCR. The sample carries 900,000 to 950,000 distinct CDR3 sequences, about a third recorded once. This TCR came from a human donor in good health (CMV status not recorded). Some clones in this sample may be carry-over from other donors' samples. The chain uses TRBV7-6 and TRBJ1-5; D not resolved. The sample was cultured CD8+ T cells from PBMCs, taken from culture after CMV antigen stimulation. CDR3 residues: CASSLGGSSQPQHF. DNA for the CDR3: TGTGCCAGCAGCCTCGGTGGCAGTTCTCAGCCCCAGCATTTT.